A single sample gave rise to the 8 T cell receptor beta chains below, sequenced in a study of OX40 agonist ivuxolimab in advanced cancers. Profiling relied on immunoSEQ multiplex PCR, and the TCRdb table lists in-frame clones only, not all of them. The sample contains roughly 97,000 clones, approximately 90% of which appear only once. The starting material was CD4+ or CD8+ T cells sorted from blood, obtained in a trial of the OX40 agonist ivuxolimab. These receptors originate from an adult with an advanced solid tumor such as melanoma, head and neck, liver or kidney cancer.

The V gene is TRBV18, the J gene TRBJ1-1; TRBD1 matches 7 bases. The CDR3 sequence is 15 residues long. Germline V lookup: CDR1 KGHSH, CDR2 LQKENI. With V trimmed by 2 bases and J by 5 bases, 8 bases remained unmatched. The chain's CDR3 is CASSPNEQGNTEAFF. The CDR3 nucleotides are TGTGCCAGCTCACCAAATGAACAGGGGAATACTGAAGCTTTCTTT.

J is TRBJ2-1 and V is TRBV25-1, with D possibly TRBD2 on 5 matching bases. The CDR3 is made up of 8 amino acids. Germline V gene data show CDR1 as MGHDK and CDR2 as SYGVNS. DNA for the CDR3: TGTGCAGTGTACCGGGGGTTCTTC. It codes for CAVYRGFF. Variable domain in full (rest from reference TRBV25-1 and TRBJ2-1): EADIYQTPRYLVIGTGKKITLECSQTMGHDKMYWYQQDPGMELHLIHYSYGVNSTEKGDLSSESTVSRIRTEHFPLTLESARPSHTSQYLCAVYRGFFGPGTRLTVL.

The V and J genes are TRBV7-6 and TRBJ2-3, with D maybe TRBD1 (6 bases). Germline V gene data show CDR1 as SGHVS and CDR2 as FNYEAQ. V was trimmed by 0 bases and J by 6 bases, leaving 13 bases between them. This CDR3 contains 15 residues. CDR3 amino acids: CASSLAAAQGDTQYF. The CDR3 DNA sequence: TGTGCCAGCAGCTTAGCGGCGGCCCAGGGGGATACGCAGTATTTT.

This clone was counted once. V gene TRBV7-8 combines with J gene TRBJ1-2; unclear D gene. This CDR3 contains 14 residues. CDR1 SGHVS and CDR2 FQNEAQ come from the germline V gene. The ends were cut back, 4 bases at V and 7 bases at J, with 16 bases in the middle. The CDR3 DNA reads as TGTGCCAGCAGCTCCGAGGTGTATACGAGTGGCTACACCTTC. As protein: CASSSEVYTSGYTF.

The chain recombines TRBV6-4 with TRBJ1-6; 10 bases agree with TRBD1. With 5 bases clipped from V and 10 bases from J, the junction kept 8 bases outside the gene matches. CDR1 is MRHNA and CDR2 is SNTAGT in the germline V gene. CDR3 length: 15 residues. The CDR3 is CASSPGQGISSPLHF. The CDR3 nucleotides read TGTGCCAGCAGTCCGGGACAGGGGATTTCCTCACCCCTCCACTTT.

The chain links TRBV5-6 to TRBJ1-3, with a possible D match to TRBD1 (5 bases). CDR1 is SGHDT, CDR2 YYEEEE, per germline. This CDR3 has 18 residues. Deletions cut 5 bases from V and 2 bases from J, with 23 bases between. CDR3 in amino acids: CASSSIPVGHLPGNTIYF. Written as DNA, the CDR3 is TGTGCCAGCAGTTCTATCCCGGTTGGACACCTTCCTGGAAACACCATATATTTT.

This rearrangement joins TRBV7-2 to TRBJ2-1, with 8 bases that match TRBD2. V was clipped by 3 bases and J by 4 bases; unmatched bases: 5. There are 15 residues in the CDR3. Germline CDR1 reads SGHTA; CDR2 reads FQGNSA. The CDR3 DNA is TGTGCCAGCAGCTTTTCGCCTAGCGGGTACAATGAGCAGTTCTTC. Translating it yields CASSFSPSGYNEQFF.

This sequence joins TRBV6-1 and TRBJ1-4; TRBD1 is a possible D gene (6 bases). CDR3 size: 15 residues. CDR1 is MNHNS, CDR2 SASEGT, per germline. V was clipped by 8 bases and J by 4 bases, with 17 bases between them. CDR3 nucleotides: TGTGCCAGCCAGTCCGAGGGGGGCCATAATGAAAAACTGTTTTTT. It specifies CASQSEGGHNEKLFF.